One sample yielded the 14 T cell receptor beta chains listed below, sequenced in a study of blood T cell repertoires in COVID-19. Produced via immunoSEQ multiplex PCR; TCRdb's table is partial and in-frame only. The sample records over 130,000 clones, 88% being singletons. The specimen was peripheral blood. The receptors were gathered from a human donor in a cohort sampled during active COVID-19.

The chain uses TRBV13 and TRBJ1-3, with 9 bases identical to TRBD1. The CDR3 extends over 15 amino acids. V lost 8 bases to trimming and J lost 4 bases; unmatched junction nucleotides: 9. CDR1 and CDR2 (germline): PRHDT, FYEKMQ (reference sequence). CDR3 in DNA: TGTGCCAGCTCCTGGGGGACAGGGACCGGAAACACCATATATTTT. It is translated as CASSWGTGTGNTIYF. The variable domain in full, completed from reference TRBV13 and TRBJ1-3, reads AAGVIQSPRHLIKEKRETATLKCYPIPRHDTVYWYQQGPGQDPQFLISFYEKMQSDKGSIPDRFSAQQFSDYHSELNMSSLELGDSALYFCASSWGTGTGNTIYFGEGSWLTVV.

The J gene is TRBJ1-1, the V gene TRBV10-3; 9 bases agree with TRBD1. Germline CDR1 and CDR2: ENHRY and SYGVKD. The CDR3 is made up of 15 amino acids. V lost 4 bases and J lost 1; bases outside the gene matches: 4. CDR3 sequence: CAISGPGQGNTEAFF. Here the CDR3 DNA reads TGTGCCATCAGTGGACCGGGACAGGGGAACACTGAAGCTTTCTTT.

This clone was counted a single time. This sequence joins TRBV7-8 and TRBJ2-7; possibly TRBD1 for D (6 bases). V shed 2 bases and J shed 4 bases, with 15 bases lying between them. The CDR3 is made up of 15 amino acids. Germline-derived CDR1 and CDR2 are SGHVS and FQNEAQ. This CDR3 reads CASSLTQGWGYEQYF. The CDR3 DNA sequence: TGTGCCAGCAGCTTAACACAGGGCTGGGGATACGAGCAGTACTTC.

The CDR3 sequence: CASSYSDRIYEQYF. The CDR3 DNA is TGTGCCAGCAGTTACTCAGACAGAATCTACGAGCAGTACTTC. The rearrangement uses TRBV6-5 and TRBJ2-7, with D possibly TRBD1 on 5 matching bases. Germline CDR1 is MNHEY and CDR2 is SVGAGI. The CDR3 consists of 14 residues. Trimming shortened V by 0 bases and J by 3 bases, and 9 bases separated the two germline ends.

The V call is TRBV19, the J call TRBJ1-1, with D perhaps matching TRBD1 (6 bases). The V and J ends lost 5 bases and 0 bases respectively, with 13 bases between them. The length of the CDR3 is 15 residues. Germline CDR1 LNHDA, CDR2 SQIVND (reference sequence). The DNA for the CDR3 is TGTGCCAGTAGTGCCGGGACATTGATGAACACTGAAGCTTTCTTT. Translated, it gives CASSAGTLMNTEAFF. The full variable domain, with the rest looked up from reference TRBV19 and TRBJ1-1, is DGGITQSPKYLFRKEGQNVTLSCEQNLNHDAMYWYRQDPGQGLRLIYYSQIVNDFQKGDIAEGYSVSREKKESFPLTVTSAQKNPTAFYLCASSAGTLMNTEAFFGQGTRLTVV.

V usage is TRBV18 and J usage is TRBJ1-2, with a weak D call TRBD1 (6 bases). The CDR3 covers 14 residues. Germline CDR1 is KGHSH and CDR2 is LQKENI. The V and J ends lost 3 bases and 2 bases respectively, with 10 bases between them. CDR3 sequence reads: CASSPRGGNYGYTF. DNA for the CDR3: TGTGCCAGCTCACCGAGGGGGGGCAACTATGGCTACACCTTC.

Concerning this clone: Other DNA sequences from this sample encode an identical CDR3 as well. The CDR3 sequence: CASSPDISGNTIYF. CDR3 DNA: TGTGCCAGCTCACCGGACATCTCTGGAAACACCATATATTTT. V is TRBV18 and J is TRBJ1-3; the D gene is possibly TRBD1 (5 bases). Germline CDR1 is KGHSH and CDR2 is LQKENI. Between the trimmed V and J ends, which lost 3 bases and 0 bases, there was a span of 6 bases. The CDR3 has 14 amino acids.

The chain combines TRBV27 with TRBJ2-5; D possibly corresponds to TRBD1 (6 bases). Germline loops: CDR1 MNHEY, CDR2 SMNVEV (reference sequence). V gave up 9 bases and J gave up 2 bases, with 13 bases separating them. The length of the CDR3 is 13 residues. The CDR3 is CAREEDRQETQYF. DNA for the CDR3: TGTGCCAGAGAAGAGGACAGACAAGAGACCCAGTACTTC.

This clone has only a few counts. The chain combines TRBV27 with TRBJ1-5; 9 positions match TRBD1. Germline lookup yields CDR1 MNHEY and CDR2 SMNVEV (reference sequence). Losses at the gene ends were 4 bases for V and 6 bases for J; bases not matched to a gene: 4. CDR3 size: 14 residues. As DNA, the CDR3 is TGTGCCAGCAGTTCACAGGGGGCCGGTCAGCCCCAGCATTTT. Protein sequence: CASSSQGAGQPQHF.

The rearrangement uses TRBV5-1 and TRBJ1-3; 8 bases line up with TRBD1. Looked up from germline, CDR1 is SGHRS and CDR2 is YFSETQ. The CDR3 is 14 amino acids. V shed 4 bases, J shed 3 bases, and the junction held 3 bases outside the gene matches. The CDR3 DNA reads TGCGCCAGCAGCCCCGACAGGGGTGGAAACACCATATATTTT. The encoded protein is CASSPDRGGNTIYF.

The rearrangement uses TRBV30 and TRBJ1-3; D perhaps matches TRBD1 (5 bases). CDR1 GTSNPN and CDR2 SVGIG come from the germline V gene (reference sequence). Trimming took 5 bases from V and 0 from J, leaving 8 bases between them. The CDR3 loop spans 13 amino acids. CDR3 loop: CAWDQGSGNTIYF. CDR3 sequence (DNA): TGTGCCTGGGATCAGGGCTCTGGAAACACCATATATTTT.

The CDR3 protein is CASSPLAGGTDTQYF. In DNA form, the CDR3 reads TGTGCCAGCAGCCCACTAGCGGGGGGAACAGATACGCAGTATTTT. The chain has TRBV7-6 and TRBJ2-3; 12 bases line up with TRBD2. V lost 5 bases, J lost 3 bases, and 3 bases stayed unmatched. The CDR3 has 15 residues. Germline V gene data show CDR1 as SGHVS and CDR2 as FNYEAQ.

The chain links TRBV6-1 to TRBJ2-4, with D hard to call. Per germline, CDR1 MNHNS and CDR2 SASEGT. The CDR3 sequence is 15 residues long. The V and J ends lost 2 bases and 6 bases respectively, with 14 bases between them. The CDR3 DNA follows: TGTGCCAGCAGTGAACTGGTGAACAGCCCAAACATTCAGTACTTC. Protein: CASSELVNSPNIQYF.

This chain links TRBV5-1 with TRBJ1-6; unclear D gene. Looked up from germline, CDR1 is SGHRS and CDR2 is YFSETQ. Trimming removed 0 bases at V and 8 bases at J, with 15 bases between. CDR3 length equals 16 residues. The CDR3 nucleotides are TGCGCCAGCAGCTTGGCCTTGGCAGGCTCCTATTCACCCCTCCACTTT. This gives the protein CASSLALAGSYSPLHF. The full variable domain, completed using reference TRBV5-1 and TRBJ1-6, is KAGVTQTPRYLIKTRGQQVTLSCSPISGHRSVSWYQQTPGQGLQFLFEYFSETQRNKGNFPGRFSGRQFSNSRSEMNVSTLELGDSALYLCASSLALAGSYSPLHFGNGTRLTVT.